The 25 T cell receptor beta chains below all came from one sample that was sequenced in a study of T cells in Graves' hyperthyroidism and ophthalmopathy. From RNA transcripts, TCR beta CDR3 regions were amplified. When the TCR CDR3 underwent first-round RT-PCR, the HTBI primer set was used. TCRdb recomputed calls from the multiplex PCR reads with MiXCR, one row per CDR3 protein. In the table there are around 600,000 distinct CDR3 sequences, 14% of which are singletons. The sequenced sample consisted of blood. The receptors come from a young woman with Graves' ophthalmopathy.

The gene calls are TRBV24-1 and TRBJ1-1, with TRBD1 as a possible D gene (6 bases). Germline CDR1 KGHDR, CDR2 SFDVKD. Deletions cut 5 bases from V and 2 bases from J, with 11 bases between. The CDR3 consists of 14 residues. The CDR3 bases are TGTGCCACCAGTGTACAGGGTAAAAACACTGAAGCTTTCTTT. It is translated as CATSVQGKNTEAFF.

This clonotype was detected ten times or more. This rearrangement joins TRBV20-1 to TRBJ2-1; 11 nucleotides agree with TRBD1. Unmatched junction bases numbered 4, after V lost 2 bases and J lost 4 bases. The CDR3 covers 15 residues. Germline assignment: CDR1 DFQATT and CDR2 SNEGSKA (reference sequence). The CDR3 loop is CSARLGTGGYNEQFF. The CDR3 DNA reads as TGCAGTGCTAGATTGGGGACAGGGGGATACAATGAGCAGTTCTTC.

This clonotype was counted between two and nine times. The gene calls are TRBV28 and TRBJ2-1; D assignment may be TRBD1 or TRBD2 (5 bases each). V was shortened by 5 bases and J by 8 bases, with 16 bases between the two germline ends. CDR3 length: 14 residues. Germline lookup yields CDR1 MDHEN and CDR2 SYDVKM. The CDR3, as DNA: TGTGCCAGCAGTCCGTCGAGGGGTTGGTATGAGCAGTTCTTC. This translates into CASSPSRGWYEQFF.

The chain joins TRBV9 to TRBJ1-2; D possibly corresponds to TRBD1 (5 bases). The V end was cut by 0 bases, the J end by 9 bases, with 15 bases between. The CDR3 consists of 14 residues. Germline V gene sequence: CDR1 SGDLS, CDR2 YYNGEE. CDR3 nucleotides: TGTGCCAGCAGCGTAGCCCCCAGGGCCGGGCGCTACACCTTC. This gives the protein CASSVAPRAGRYTF.

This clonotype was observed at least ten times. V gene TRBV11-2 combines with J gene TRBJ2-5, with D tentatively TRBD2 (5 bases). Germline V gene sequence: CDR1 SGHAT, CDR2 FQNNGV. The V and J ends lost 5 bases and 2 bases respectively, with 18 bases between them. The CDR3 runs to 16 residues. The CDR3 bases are TGTGCCAGCAGCCCCCGTCGGGGAGTAGGACAAGAGACCCAGTACTTC. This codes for CASSPRRGVGQETQYF.

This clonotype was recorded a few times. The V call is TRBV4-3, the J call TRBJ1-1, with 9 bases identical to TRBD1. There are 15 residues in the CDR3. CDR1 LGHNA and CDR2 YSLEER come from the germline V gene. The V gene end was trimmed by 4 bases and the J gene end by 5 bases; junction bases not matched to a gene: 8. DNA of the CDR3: TGCGCCAGCAGCCGGGACAGGGTTGGAGAGACTGAAGCTTTCTTT. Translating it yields CASSRDRVGETEAFF.

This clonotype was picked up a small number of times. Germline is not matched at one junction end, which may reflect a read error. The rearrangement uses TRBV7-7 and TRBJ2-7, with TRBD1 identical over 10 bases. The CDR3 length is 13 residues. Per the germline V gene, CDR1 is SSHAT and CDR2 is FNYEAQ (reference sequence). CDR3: CASSSDRGREQYF. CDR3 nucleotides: TGTGCTAGCAGTTCCGACAGGGGGCGCGAGCAGTACTTC.

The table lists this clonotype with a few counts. The CDR3 region has the DNA TGTGCCAGCAGCCAAGCGGGTCAGCGGTCCAGCTCCTACGAGCAGTACTTC. Encoded protein: CASSQAGQRSSSYEQYF. V is TRBV4-2 and J is TRBJ2-7; maybe TRBD2 (5 bases). CDR3 length equals 17 residues. From germline, CDR1 is LGHNA and CDR2 YNFKEQ. Trimming shortened V by 1 base and J by 0 bases, and 16 bases separated the two germline ends.

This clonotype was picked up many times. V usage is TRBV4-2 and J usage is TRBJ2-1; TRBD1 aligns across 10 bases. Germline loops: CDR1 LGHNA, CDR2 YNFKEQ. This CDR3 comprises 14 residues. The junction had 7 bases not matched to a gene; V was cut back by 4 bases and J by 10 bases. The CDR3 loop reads CASSRDRGGREQFF. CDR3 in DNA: TGTGCCAGCAGCCGGGACAGGGGTGGACGGGAGCAGTTCTTC.

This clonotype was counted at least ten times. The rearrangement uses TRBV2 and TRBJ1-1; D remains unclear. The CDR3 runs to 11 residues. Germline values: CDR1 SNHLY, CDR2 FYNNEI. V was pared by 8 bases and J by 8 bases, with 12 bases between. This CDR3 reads CASVETGEAFF. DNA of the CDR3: TGTGCCAGCGTGGAGACGGGCGAAGCTTTCTTT.

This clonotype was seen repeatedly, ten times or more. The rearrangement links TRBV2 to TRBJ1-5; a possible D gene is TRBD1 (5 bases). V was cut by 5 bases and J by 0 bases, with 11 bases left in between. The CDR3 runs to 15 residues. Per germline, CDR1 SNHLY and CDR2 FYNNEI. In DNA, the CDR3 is TGTGCCAGCAGTCCGGACACTTATAGCAATCAGCCCCAGCATTTT. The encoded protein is CASSPDTYSNQPQHF.

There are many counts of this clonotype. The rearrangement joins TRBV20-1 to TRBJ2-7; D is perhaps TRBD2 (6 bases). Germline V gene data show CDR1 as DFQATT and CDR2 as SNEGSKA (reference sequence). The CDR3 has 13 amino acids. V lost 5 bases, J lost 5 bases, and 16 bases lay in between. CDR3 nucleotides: TGCAGTGCTTATTATGGAGGGCCCAACGAGCAGTACTTC. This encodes CSAYYGGPNEQYF.

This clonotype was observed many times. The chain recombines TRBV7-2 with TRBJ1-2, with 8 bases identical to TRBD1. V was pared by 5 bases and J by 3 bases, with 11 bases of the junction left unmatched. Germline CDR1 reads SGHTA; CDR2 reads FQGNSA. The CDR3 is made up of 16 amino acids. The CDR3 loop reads CASSPRTGPAYYGYTF. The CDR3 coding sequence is TGTGCCAGCAGCCCCCGGACAGGGCCGGCCTACTATGGCTACACCTTC.

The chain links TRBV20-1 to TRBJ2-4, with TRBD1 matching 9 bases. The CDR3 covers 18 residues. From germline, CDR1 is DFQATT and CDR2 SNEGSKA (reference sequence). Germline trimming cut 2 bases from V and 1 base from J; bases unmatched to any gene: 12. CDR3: CSARPGTGWVNAKNIQYF. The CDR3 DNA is TGCAGTGCTAGACCGGGGACAGGGTGGGTTAATGCCAAAAACATTCAGTACTTC.

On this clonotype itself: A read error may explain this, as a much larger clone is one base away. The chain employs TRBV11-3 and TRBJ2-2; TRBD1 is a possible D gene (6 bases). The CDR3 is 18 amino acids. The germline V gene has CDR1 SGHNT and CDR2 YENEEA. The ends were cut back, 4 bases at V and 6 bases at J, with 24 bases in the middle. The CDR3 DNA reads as TGTGCCAGCAGCTCCCCCCCAGCCTTGGACAGAAACGCCGGGGAGCTGTTTTTT. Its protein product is CASSSPPALDRNAGELFF.

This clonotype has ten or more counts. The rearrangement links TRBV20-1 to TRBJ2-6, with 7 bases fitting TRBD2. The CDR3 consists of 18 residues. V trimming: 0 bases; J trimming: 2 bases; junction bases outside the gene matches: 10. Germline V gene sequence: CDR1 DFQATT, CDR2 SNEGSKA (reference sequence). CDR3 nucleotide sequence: TGCAGTGCTAGAGATGAGGGGCGGGAGCCAGCTGGGGCCAACGTCCTGACTTTC. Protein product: CSARDEGREPAGANVLTF.

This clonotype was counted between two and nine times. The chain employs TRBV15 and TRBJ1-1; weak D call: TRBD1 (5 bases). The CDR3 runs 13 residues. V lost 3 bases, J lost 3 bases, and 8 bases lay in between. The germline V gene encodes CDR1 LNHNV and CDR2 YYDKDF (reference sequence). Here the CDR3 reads CATSSAGDTEAFF. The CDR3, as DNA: TGTGCCACCAGCAGTGCGGGGGACACTGAAGCTTTCTTT.

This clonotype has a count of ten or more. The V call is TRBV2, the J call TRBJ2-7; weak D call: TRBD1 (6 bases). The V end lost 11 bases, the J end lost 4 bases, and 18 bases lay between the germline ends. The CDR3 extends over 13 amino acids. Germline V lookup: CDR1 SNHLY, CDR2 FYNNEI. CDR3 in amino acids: CAGSGAGVYEQYF. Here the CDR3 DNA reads TGTGCCGGGAGTGGGGCAGGGGTGTACGAGCAGTACTTC.

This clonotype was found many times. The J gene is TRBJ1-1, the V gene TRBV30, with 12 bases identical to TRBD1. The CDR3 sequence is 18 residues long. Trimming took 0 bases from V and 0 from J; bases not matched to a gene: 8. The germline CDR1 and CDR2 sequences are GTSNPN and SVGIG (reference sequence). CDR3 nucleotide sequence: TGTGCCTGGAGTGTAAGGGGACAGGGGGCACCCTTGAACACTGAAGCTTTCTTT. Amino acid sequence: CAWSVRGQGAPLNTEAFF.

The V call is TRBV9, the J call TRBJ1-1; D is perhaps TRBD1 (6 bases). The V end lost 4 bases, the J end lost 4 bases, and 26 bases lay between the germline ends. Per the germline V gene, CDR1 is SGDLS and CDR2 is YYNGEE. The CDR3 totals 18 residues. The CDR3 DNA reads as TGTGCCAGCAGCCAGGGGACCTACTGGGGGGGTCCTTTCACTGAAGCTTTCTTT. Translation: CASSQGTYWGGPFTEAFF.

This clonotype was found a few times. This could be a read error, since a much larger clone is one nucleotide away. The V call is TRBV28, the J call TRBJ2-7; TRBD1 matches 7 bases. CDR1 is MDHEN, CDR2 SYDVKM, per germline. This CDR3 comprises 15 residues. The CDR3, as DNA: TGTGCCGGCAGTTCGACTGGGACAGAACTATACGAGCAGTACTTC. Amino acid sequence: CAGSSTGTELYEQYF.

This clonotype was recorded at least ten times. DNA of the CDR3: TGTGCCTGGAGACCCAGCCGGGGGCACCCCTACGAGCAGTACTTC. Protein product: CAWRPSRGHPYEQYF. This sequence joins TRBV30 and TRBJ2-7; D possibly uses TRBD1 or TRBD2 (6 bases each). The CDR3 consists of 15 residues. V lost 3 bases and J lost 2, with 17 bases in between. Germline assignment: CDR1 GTSNPN and CDR2 SVGIG (reference sequence).

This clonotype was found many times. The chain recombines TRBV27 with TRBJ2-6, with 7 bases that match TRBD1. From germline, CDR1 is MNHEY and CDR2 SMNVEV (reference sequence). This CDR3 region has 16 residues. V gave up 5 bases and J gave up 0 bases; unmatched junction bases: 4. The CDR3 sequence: CASSVQGISGANVLTF. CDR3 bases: TGTGCCAGCAGTGTACAGGGGATCTCTGGGGCCAACGTCCTGACTTTC.

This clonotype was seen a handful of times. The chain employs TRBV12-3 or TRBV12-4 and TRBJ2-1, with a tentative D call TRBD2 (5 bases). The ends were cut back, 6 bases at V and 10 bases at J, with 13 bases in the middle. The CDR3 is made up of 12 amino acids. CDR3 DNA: TGTGCCAGCAGCTCAAATGGACTGGAGCAGTTCTTC. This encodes CASSSNGLEQFF.

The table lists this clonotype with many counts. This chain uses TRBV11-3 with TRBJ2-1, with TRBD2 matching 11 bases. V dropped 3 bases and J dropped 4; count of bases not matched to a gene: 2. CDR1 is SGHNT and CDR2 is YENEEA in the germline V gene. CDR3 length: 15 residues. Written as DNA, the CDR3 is TGTGCCAGCAGCTTTGCTAGCGGGAGGTACAATGAGCAGTTCTTC. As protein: CASSFASGRYNEQFF.